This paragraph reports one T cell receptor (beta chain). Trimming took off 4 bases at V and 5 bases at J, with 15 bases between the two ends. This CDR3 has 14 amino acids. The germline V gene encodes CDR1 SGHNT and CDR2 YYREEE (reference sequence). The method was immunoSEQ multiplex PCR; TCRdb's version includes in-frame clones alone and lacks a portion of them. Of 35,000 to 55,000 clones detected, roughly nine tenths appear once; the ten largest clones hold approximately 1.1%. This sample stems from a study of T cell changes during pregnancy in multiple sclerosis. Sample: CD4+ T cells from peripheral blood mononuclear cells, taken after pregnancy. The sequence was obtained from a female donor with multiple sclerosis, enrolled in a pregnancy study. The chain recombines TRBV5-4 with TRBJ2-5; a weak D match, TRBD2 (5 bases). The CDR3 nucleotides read TGTGCCAGCAGCCCAAGGACTCCTTTGGAGACCCAGTACTTC. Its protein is CASSPRTPLETQYF. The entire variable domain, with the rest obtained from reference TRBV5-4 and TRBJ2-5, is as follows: ETGVTQSPTHLIKTRGQQVTLRCSSQSGHNTVSWYQQALGQGPQFIFQYYREEENGRGNFPPRFSGLQFPNYSSELNVNALELDDSALYLCASSPRTPLETQYFGPGTRLLVL.